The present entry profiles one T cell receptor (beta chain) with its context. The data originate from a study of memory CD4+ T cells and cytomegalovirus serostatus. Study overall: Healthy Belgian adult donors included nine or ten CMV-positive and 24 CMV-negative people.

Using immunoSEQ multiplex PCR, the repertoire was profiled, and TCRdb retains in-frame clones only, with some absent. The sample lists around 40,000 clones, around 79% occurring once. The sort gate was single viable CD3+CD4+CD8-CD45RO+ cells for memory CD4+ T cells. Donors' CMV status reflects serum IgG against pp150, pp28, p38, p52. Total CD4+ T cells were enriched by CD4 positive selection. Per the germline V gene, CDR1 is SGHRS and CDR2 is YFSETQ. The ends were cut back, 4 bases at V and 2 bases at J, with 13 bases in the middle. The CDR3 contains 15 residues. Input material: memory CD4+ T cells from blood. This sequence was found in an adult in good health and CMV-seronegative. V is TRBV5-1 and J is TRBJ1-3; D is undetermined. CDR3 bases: TGCGCCAGCAGCATCGACCCCGGGGCTGGAAACACCATATATTTT. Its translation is CASSIDPGAGNTIYF.